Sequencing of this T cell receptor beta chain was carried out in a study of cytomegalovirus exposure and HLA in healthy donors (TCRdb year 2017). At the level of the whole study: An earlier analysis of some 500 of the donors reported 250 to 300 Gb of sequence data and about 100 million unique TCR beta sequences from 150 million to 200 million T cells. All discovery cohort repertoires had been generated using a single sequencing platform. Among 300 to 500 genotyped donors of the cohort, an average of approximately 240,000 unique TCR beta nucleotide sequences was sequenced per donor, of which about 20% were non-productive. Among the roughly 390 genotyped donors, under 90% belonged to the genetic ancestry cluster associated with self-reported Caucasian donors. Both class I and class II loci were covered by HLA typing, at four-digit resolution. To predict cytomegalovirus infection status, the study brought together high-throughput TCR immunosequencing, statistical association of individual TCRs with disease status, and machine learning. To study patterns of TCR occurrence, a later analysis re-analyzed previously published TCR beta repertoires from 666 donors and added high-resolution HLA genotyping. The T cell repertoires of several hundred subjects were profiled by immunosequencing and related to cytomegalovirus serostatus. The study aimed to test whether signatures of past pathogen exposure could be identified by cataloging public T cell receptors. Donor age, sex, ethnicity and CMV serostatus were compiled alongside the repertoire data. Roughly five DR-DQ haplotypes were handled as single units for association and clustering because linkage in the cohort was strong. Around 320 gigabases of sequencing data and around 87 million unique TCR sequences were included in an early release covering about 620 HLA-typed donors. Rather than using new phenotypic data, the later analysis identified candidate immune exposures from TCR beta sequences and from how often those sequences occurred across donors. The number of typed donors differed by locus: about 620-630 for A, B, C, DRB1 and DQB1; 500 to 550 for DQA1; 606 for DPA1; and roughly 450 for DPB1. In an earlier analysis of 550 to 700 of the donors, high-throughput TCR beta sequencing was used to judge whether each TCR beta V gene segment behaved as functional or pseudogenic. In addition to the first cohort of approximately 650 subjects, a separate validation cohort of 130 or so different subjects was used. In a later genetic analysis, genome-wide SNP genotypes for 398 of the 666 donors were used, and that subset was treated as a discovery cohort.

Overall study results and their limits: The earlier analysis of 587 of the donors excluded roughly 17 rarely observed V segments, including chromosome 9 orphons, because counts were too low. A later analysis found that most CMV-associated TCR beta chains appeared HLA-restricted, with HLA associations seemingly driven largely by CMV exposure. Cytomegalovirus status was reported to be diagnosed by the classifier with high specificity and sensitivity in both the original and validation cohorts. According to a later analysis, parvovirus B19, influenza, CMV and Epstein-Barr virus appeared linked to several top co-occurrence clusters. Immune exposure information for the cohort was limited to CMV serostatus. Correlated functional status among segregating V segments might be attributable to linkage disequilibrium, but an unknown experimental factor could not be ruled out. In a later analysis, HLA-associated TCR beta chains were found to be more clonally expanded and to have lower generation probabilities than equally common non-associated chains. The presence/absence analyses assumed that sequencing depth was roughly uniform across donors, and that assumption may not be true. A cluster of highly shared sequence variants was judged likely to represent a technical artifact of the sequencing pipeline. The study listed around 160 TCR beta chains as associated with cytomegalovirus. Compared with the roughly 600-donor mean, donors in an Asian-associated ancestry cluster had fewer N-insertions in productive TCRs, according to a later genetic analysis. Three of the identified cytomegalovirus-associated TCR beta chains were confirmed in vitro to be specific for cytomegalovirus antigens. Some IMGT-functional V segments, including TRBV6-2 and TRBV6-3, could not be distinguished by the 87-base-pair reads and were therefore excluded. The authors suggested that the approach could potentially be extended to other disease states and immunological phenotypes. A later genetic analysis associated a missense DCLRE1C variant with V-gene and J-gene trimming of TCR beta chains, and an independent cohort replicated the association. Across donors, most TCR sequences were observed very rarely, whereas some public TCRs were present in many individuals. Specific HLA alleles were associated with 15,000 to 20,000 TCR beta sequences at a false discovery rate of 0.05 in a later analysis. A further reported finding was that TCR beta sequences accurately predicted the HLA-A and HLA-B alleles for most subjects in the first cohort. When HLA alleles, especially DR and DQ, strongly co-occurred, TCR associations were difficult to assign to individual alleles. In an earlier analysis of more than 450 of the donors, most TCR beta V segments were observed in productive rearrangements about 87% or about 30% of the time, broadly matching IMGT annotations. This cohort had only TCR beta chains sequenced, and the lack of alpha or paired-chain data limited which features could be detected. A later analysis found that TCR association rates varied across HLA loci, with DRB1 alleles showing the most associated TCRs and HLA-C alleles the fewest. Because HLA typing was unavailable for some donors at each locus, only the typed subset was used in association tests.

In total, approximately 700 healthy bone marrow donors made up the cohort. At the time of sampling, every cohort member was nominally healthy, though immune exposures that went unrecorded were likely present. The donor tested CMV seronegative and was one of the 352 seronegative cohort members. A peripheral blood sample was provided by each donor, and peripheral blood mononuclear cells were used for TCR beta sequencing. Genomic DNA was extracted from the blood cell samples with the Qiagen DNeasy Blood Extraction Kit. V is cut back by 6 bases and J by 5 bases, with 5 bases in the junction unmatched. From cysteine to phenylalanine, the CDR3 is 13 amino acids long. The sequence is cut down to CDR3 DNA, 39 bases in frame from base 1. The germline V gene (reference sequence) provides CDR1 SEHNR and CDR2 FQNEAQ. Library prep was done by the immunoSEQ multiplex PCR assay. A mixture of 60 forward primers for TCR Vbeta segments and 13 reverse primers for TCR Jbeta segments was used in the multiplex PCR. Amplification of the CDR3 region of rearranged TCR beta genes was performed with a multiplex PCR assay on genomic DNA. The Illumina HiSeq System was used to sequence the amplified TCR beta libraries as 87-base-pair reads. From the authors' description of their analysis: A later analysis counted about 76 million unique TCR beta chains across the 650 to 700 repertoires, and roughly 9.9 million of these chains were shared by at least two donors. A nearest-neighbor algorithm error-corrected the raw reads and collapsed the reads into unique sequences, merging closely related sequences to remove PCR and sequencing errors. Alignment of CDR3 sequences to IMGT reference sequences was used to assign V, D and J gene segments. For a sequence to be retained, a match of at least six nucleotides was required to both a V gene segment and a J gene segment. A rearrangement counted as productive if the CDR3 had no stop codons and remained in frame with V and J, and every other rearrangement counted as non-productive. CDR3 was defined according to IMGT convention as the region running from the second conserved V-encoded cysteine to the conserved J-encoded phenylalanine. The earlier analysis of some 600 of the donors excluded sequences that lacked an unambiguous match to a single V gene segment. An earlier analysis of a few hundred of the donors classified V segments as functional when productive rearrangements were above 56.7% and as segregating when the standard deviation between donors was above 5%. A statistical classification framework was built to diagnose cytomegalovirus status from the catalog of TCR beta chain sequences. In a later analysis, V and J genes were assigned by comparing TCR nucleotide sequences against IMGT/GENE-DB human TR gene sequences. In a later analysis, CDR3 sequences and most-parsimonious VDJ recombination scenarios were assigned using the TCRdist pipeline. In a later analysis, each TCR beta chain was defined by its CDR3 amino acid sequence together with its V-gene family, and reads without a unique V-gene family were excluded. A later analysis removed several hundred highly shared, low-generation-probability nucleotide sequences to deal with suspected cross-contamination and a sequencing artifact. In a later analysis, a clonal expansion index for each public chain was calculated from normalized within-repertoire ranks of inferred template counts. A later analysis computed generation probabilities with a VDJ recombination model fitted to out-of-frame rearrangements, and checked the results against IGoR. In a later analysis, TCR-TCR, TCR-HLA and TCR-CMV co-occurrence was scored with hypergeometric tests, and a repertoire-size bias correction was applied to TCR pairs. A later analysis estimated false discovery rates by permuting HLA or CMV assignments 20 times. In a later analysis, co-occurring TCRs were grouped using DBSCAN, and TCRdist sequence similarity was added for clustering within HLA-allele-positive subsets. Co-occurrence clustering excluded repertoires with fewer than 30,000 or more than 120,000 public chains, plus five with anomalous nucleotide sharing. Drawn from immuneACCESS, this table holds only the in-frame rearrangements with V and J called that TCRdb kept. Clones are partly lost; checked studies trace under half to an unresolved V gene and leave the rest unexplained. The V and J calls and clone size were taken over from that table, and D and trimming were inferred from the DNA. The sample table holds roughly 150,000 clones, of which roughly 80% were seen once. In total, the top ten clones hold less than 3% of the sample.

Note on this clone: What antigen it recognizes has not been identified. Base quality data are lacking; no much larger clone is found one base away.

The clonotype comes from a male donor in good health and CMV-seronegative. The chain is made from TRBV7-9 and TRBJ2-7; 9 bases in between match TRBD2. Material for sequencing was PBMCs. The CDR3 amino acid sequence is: CASSHGLANEQYF. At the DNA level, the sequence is TGTGCCAGCAGTCATGGACTAGCGAACGAGCAGTACTTC.